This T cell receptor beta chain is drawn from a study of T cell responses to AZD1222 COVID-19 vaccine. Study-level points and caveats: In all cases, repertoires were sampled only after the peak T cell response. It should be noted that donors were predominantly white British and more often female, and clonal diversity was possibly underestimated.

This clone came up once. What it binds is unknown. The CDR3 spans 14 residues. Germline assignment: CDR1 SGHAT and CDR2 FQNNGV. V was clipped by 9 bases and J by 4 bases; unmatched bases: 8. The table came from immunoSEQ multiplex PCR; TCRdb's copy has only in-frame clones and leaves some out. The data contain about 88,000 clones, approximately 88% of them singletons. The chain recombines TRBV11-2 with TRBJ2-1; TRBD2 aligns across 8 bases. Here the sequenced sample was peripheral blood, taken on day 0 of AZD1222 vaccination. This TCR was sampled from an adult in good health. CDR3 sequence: CASFLAGPYNEQFF. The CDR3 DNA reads TGTGCCAGTTTTCTAGCGGGTCCATACAATGAGCAGTTCTTC.